The rows below give T cell receptor beta chains drawn from one sample of a study of CXCR3-negative and CXCR3-positive naive CD8 T cells. Reprocessing the 5' RACE reads, TCRdb reports a single entry for every CDR3 protein and omits DNA. The sample table includes some 39,000 distinct CDR3 sequences. The sample was naive CXCR3- CD8+ T cells from blood. Receptor source: a human donor in good health. Some clones in this sample may be carry-over from other donors' samples. Each CDR3 is given with its conserved first and last residue.

v_gene: TRBV27; j_gene: TRBJ1-1; CDR3aa: CASSFGALNTEAFF
v_gene: TRBV20-1; j_gene: TRBJ2-7; CDR3aa: CSASRLAGEQYF
v_gene: TRBV5-5; j_gene: TRBJ2-1; CDR3aa: CASSLMLAGEYHNEQFF
v_gene: TRBV15; j_gene: TRBJ2-7; CDR3aa: CATSLGTGPYEQYF
v_gene: TRBV20-1; j_gene: TRBJ2-7; CDR3aa: CSARAVTRTYEQYF
v_gene: TRBV29-1; j_gene: TRBJ1-2; CDR3aa: CSVRIEEGYTF
v_gene: TRBV5-6; j_gene: TRBJ1-1; CDR3aa: CASSLIQGANTEAFF
v_gene: TRBV7-9; j_gene: TRBJ1-1; CDR3aa: CASSWTENTEAFF
v_gene: TRBV6-2/TRBV6-3; j_gene: TRBJ1-1; CDR3aa: CASSYGQGVRTEAFF
v_gene: TRBV4-2; j_gene: TRBJ2-7; CDR3aa: CASSQFHGGYEQYF
v_gene: TRBV7-9; j_gene: TRBJ1-1; CDR3aa: CASSLGLSLTEAFF
v_gene: TRBV4-1; j_gene: TRBJ2-3; CDR3aa: CASSQDGVPGQGTDTQYF
v_gene: TRBV6-1; j_gene: TRBJ2-7; CDR3aa: CASSPRTSYEQYF
v_gene: TRBV28; j_gene: TRBJ2-7; CDR3aa: CASSYGQTYEQYF
v_gene: TRBV29-1; j_gene: TRBJ1-1; CDR3aa: CSVGGGGAEAFF
v_gene: TRBV19; j_gene: TRBJ2-1; CDR3aa: CASSLASGLYNEQFF
v_gene: TRBV7-2; j_gene: TRBJ2-1; CDR3aa: CASSRHPGQGIYNEQFF
v_gene: TRBV3-1; j_gene: TRBJ2-1; CDR3aa: CASSLAGEYNEQFF
v_gene: TRBV7-9; j_gene: TRBJ2-7; CDR3aa: CASSSRDREEQYF
v_gene: TRBV12-3/TRBV12-4; j_gene: TRBJ1-1; CDR3aa: CASSWTGGEMNTEAFF
v_gene: TRBV7-9; j_gene: TRBJ1-1; CDR3aa: CASSPGDLSTEAFF
v_gene: TRBV6-5; j_gene: TRBJ2-5; CDR3aa: CASSRQGEEETQYF
v_gene: TRBV12-3/TRBV12-4; j_gene: TRBJ1-1; CDR3aa: CASSRQPSGTEAFF
v_gene: TRBV5-6; j_gene: TRBJ2-3; CDR3aa: CASSPRITDTQYF
v_gene: TRBV27; j_gene: TRBJ2-5; CDR3aa: CASSREVSAGTQYF
v_gene: TRBV15; j_gene: TRBJ2-3; CDR3aa: CATSREGPSRDTQYF
v_gene: TRBV25-1; j_gene: TRBJ2-6; CDR3aa: CASRGSGANVLTF
v_gene: TRBV7-9; j_gene: TRBJ2-7; CDR3aa: CASSLEANYEQYF
v_gene: TRBV29-1; j_gene: TRBJ2-2; CDR3aa: CSVLGTGELFF
v_gene: TRBV27; j_gene: TRBJ1-1; CDR3aa: CASSLVVNTEAFF
v_gene: TRBV28; j_gene: TRBJ2-3; CDR3aa: CASRPGILTDTQYF
v_gene: TRBV7-8; j_gene: TRBJ2-3; CDR3aa: CASSLTGTGEKLAQYF
v_gene: TRBV7-9; j_gene: TRBJ1-1; CDR3aa: CASSSSRDRNTEAFF
v_gene: TRBV9; j_gene: TRBJ2-1; CDR3aa: CASSVETWGEQFF
v_gene: TRBV6-4; j_gene: TRBJ2-3; CDR3aa: CASSEGDSTDTQYF
v_gene: TRBV7-9; j_gene: TRBJ2-7; CDR3aa: CASSKSRTDAGEQYF
v_gene: TRBV6-2/TRBV6-3; j_gene: TRBJ2-7; CDR3aa: CASSYQLRDYPEQYF
v_gene: TRBV28; j_gene: TRBJ2-3; CDR3aa: CASNEGRSDTQYF
v_gene: TRBV30; j_gene: TRBJ2-7; CDR3aa: CAWSVDRGNSYEQYF
v_gene: TRBV6-2/TRBV6-3; j_gene: TRBJ2-7; CDR3aa: CASSSLGGSYEQYF